The source of this T cell receptor (beta chain) is a study of neurological immune-mediated disorders. The unsorted libraries were produced from 2 million PBMCs held at -80 C. TCRdb reanalysed the 5' RACE reads using MiXCR and keeps one entry per CDR3 protein. The sample includes around 29,000 distinct CDR3 sequences, about an eighth of them seen just once. Worth noting for this clonotype: Compared with germline, one end of the junction differs, possibly owing to a read error.

This CDR3 is built from 13 residues. Germline V gene data show CDR1 as SQVTM and CDR2 as ANQGSEA. The chain recombines TRBV29-1 with TRBJ2-1; D is perhaps TRBD1 (6 bases). The receptor was isolated from a woman aged 55-70 years in good health. Specimen: PBMCs. CDR3 sequence reads: CRVEEGVYNEQIF. The CDR3 DNA reads as TGCAGAGTTGAAGAGGGGGTTTACAATGAGCAGATCTTC.